This TCR beta chain was captured in a study of OX40 agonist ivuxolimab in advanced cancers. About the research overall: Ivuxolimab, an antibody that agonizes OX40 (CD134), was administered to the patients. Prior checkpoint blockade (anti-PD-1, anti-PD-L1 or anti-CTLA-4) was permitted; approximately 40% had it.

Study findings and constraints: Among T cells, CD8+ cells averaged more expanded clones than CD4+ cells. Clonal expansion from baseline to week 6 occurred in both CD4+ and CD8+ T cells.

Concerning this clone: Its antigen is not known.

CDR3 length: 15 residues. Trimming took 1 base from V and 5 from J, leaving 15 bases between them. The germline V gene encodes CDR1 SGDLS and CDR2 YYNGEE. Produced via immunoSEQ multiplex PCR; TCRdb's table is partial and in-frame only. The data contain tens of thousands of clones, about four fifths of them seen just once; the ten biggest clones take up 6% to 8%. Source: CD4+ or CD8+ T cells sorted from blood, taken in a trial of the OX40 agonist ivuxolimab. The origin of this receptor is an adult with an advanced solid tumor such as melanoma, head and neck, liver or kidney cancer. V is TRBV9 and J is TRBJ2-5; D remains unclear. This CDR3 is CASSVPHVSKETQYF. The DNA for the CDR3 is TGTGCCAGCAGCGTACCCCATGTAAGCAAGGAGACCCAGTACTTC. Full variable domain (outside the CDR3, taken from reference TRBV9 and TRBJ2-5): DSGVTQTPKHLITATGQRVTLRCSPRSGDLSVYWYQQSLDQGLQFLIQYYNGEERAKGNILERFSAQQFPDLHSELNLSSLELGDSALYFCASSVPHVSKETQYFGPGTRLLVL.